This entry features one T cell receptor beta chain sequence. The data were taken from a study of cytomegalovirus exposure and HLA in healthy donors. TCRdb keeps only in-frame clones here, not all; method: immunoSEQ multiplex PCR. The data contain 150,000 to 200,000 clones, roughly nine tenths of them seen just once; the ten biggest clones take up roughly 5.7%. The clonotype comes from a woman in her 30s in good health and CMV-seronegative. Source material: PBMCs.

DNA of the CDR3: TGTGCCAGCAGCTCACAGGGGTCAGGTTGGGAGCAGTACTTC. As protein: CASSSQGSGWEQYF. The J gene is TRBJ2-7, the V gene TRBV7-9, with 7 nucleotides matching TRBD1. The CDR3 length is 14 residues. The germline V gene has CDR1 SEHNR and CDR2 FQNEAQ (reference sequence). Losses at the gene ends were 4 bases for V and 7 bases for J; bases not matched to a gene: 10.